These 4 T cell receptor beta chains were sequenced from one sample in a study of CD8 T cells in Susac syndrome. Random hexamers were used to reverse transcribe about 0.5 to 1 ug of RNA. MiXCR, run by TCRdb on the immunoSEQ multiplex PCR reads, gives a single entry per CDR3 protein. The profile shows about 300,000 distinct CDR3 sequences, about 91% of them singletons. Sequencing was performed on CD4+ T cells from PBMCs. The receptors were sampled from a human donor with multiple sclerosis.

This clonotype was seen only a few times. V gene TRBV20-1 combines with J gene TRBJ2-7, with D possibly being TRBD2 (5 bases). Trimming pared 3 bases from V and 0 bases from J, leaving 12 bases between. Germline CDR1 and CDR2: DFQATT and SNEGSKA (reference sequence). The CDR3 runs 14 residues. CDR3 nucleotides: TGCAGTGCTAGTCGAGGGTCCCCCTCCTACGAGCAGTACTTC. It encodes CSASRGSPSYEQYF.

V usage is TRBV4-3 and J usage is TRBJ1-2; the D is unclear. Germline V CDR1 and CDR2: LGHNA, YSLEER. Deletions cut 0 bases from V and 0 bases from J, with 8 bases between. The CDR3 contains 15 residues. As DNA, the CDR3 is TGCGCCAGCAGCCAAGATAGTGGAGCTAACTATGGCTACACCTTC. This codes for CASSQDSGANYGYTF.

V is TRBV18 and J is TRBJ1-1; D gene uncertain. The V end lost 1 base, the J end lost 2 bases, and 11 bases lay between the germline ends. CDR1 and CDR2 from the germline V gene are KGHSH and LQKENI. This CDR3 has 15 residues. Written as DNA, the CDR3 is TGTGCCAGCTCACCACAGGGCCCTAAAAACACTGAAGCTTTCTTT. This encodes CASSPQGPKNTEAFF. Full variable domain (outside the CDR3, taken from reference TRBV18 and TRBJ1-1): NAGVMQNPRHLVRRRGQEARLRCSPMKGHSHVYWYRQLPEEGLKFMVYLQKENIIDESGMPKERFSAEFPKEGPSILRIQQVVRGDSAAYFCASSPQGPKNTEAFFGQGTRLTVV.

This clonotype was found once. The rearrangement links TRBV18 to TRBJ1-2; D possibly corresponds to TRBD1 (5 bases). V lost 6 bases, J lost 10 bases, and 18 bases lay in between. This CDR3 comprises 13 residues. CDR1 KGHSH and CDR2 LQKENI come from the germline V gene. The CDR3 reads CASSYRIGDVYTF. In nucleotides, the CDR3 is TGTGCCAGCTCTTATCGGATAGGGGATGTCTACACCTTC.